The 19 T cell receptor beta chains listed next were all sequenced from one sample in a study of blood T cell repertoires in COVID-19. The protocol was immunoSEQ multiplex PCR, while the TCRdb copy is restricted to in-frame clones and leaves out a portion. Found here are about 60,000 clones, roughly 83% of them singletons; the top ten hold 9.5% to 13%. The sample comprised peripheral blood. The receptors here all came from a man aged 30-40 years with COVID-19, enrolled during active disease.

The chain recombines TRBV10-3 with TRBJ2-7; 7 nucleotides agree with TRBD1. This CDR3 contains 14 residues. The trim removed 8 bases at V and 7 bases at J, leaving 14 bases unmatched. The germline V gene encodes CDR1 ENHRY and CDR2 SYGVKD. DNA of the CDR3: TGTGCCATCCAGGGCGAGGGGGCGATTTGGGAGCAGTACTTC. This translates into CAIQGEGAIWEQYF.

V is TRBV3-1 (or the pseudogene TRBV3-2) and J is TRBJ2-7; D is unclear. CDR1 is LGHDT and CDR2 is YNNKEL in the germline V gene (reference sequence). Trimming left V 0 bases short and J 7 bases short, with 7 bases between. The CDR3 is made up of 12 amino acids. CDR3 in amino acids: CASSQDSLEQYF. CDR3 sequence (DNA): TGTGCCAGCAGCCAAGATAGTCTAGAGCAGTACTTC.

This rearrangement joins TRBV7-2 to TRBJ2-5; D is undetermined. The CDR3 consists of 11 residues. CDR1 is SGHTA and CDR2 is FQGNSA in the germline V gene. The V end lost 5 bases, the J end lost 4 bases, and 5 bases lay between the germline ends. CDR3 nucleotide sequence: TGTGCCAGCAGCCGCGTAGAGACCCAGTACTTC. It is translated as CASSRVETQYF.

V usage is TRBV6-6 and J usage is TRBJ2-3; D possibly corresponds to TRBD2 (5 bases). Trimming removed 6 bases from V and 3 bases from J, with 16 bases in between. CDR3 length equals 15 residues. Germline CDR1 reads MNHNY; CDR2 reads SVGAGI (reference sequence). The chain's CDR3 is CASSPPLGGTDTQYF. The CDR3 nucleotides are TGTGCCAGCAGCCCCCCCCTCGGCGGGACAGATACGCAGTATTTT.

The chain uses TRBV4-2 and TRBJ2-5; weak D call: TRBD2 (6 bases). V was pared by 0 bases and J by 3 bases, with 11 bases between. From germline, CDR1 is LGHNA and CDR2 YNFKEQ. CDR3 size: 15 residues. CDR3 nucleotide sequence: TGTGCCAGCAGCCAAGATCGGGCTAGCGAAGAGACCCAGTACTTC. Its translation is CASSQDRASEETQYF.

V is TRBV7-9 and J is TRBJ2-1; 7 nucleotides line up with TRBD1. The CDR3 has 16 amino acids. V shed 5 bases, J shed 2 bases, and the junction held 9 bases outside the gene matches. Germline V CDR1 and CDR2: SEHNR, FQNEAQ (reference sequence). The CDR3 loop is CASSTSWTGAYNEQFF. Written as DNA, the CDR3 is TGTGCCAGCAGCACCTCGTGGACAGGAGCCTACAATGAGCAGTTCTTC.

The V gene is TRBV3-1 (or the pseudogene TRBV3-2), the J gene TRBJ2-2; D unresolved. Between the trimmed V and J ends, which lost 2 bases and 4 bases, there was a span of 11 bases. Germline CDR1 is LGHDT and CDR2 is YNNKEL (reference sequence). The length of the CDR3 is 15 residues. CDR3 loop: CASSQKSCGTGELFF. The CDR3 DNA is TGTGCCAGCAGCCAAAAGAGTTGCGGCACCGGGGAGCTGTTTTTT.

The gene calls are TRBV9 and TRBJ2-3; weak D call: TRBD2 (6 bases). V shed 1 base and J shed 3 bases, with 12 bases lying between them. The length of the CDR3 is 15 residues. Germline V gives CDR1 SGDLS, CDR2 YYNGEE. The CDR3 loop is CASSVLEGGTDTQYF. The DNA for the CDR3 is TGTGCCAGCAGCGTATTGGAGGGAGGAACAGATACGCAGTATTTT.

The CDR3 DNA sequence: TGTGCCAGCAGGTGGGACAGGGGCGGGAATGAGCAGTTCTTC. Encoded protein: CASRWDRGGNEQFF. V gene TRBV11-2 combines with J gene TRBJ2-1, with 10 nucleotides matching TRBD1. The CDR3 runs to 14 residues. From germline, CDR1 is SGHAT and CDR2 FQNNGV. The J segment lost 7 bases and the V segment lost 6 bases, leaving 6 bases of the junction unmatched.

The V gene is TRBV10-3, the J gene TRBJ2-2, with D unresolved. Germline V CDR1 and CDR2: ENHRY, SYGVKD. The CDR3 totals 11 residues. V shed 7 bases and J shed 4 bases, with 4 bases lying between them. The CDR3 here is CAIKSTGELFF. The CDR3 DNA is TGTGCCATCAAGAGCACCGGGGAGCTGTTTTTT.

This chain links TRBV25-1 with TRBJ1-2, with TRBD1 matching 8 bases. This CDR3 has 14 amino acids. Germline CDR1 is MGHDK and CDR2 is SYGVNS. J gave up 4 bases and V 6 bases, and 7 bases lay outside the gene matches. CDR3 coding DNA: TGTGCCAGCAGAGATAGACAGGGGCTCTATGGCTACACCTTC. This codes for CASRDRQGLYGYTF.

The chain has TRBV2 and TRBJ1-5; 9 positions match TRBD1. The V gene's germline CDR1 is SNHLY and CDR2 FYNNEI. Unmatched junction bases numbered 4, after V lost 6 bases and J lost 4 bases. The CDR3 is made up of 14 amino acids. CDR3 in DNA: TGTGCCAGCAGCGGCGGGACAGGGAATCAGCCCCAGCATTTT. Translating it yields CASSGGTGNQPQHF.

The chain links TRBV6-2 or TRBV6-3 to TRBJ1-2, with a weak D call TRBD1 (6 bases). V shed 5 bases and J shed 8 bases, with 24 bases lying between them. Per the germline V gene, CDR1 is MNHEY and CDR2 is SVGEGT. This CDR3 spans 16 amino acids. This CDR3 is CASSKPGGGDYVGYTF. CDR3 sequence (DNA): TGTGCCAGCAGTAAGCCTGGGGGGGGCGATTATGTAGGCTACACCTTC.

V gene TRBV6-2 or TRBV6-3 combines with J gene TRBJ1-3; D is ambiguous. CDR1 is MNHEY and CDR2 is SVGEGT in the germline V gene. V dropped 3 bases and J dropped 0 bases, with 12 bases sitting between them. The CDR3 loop spans 16 amino acids. In nucleotides, the CDR3 is TGTGCCAGCAGTTATCGAGGGCAGATCTCTGGAAACACCATATATTTT. It yields the protein CASSYRGQISGNTIYF.

The chain is built from TRBV5-1 and TRBJ1-1, with TRBD1 identical over 8 bases. The CDR3 is made up of 15 amino acids. V lost 1 base to trimming and J lost 0 bases; unmatched junction nucleotides: 2. Germline CDR1 and CDR2: SGHRS and YFSETQ. CDR3: CASSLQQGVNTEAFF. The CDR3 DNA reads as TGCGCCAGCAGCTTGCAACAGGGGGTGAACACTGAAGCTTTCTTT.

This clone is a singleton in its sample. This chain's CDR3 is CASASRGMQPQHF. The CDR3 DNA sequence: TGTGCCAGCGCCTCGCGGGGTATGCAGCCCCAGCATTTT. The chain carries TRBV27 and TRBJ1-5; no clear D gene. The CDR3 contains 13 residues. Trimming shortened V by 8 bases and J by 7 bases, and 15 bases separated the two germline ends. CDR1 and CDR2 from the germline V gene are MNHEY and SMNVEV (reference sequence).

The rearrangement uses TRBV19 and TRBJ1-4; D ambiguous. Germline-derived CDR1 and CDR2 are LNHDA and SQIVND (reference sequence). V dropped 5 bases and J dropped 8 bases, with 12 bases sitting between them. The CDR3 length is 13 residues. CDR3 sequence reads: CASSFMEGEKLFF. Written as DNA, the CDR3 is TGTGCCAGTAGTTTCATGGAGGGAGAAAAACTGTTTTTT.

The chain combines TRBV2 with TRBJ1-1; D uncertain. The V end was cut by 4 bases, the J end by 0 bases, with 9 bases between. Germline loops: CDR1 SNHLY, CDR2 FYNNEI. This CDR3 is 14 amino acids long. CDR3 region: CASSVSGLNTEAFF. As DNA, the CDR3 is TGTGCCAGCAGTGTCTCGGGGTTGAACACTGAAGCTTTCTTT.

The V gene is TRBV9, the J gene TRBJ1-2; perhaps TRBD1 as D (5 bases). The CDR3 loop spans 13 amino acids. The V and J ends lost 3 bases and 4 bases respectively, with 10 bases between them. From germline, CDR1 is SGDLS and CDR2 YYNGEE. This chain's CDR3 is CASSARGPYGYTF. CDR3 nucleotide sequence: TGTGCCAGCAGCGCAAGGGGCCCCTATGGCTACACCTTC. Drawing the rest from reference TRBV9 and TRBJ1-2, the complete variable domain is DSGVTQTPKHLITATGQRVTLRCSPRSGDLSVYWYQQSLDQGLQFLIQYYNGEERAKGNILERFSAQQFPDLHSELNLSSLELGDSALYFCASSARGPYGYTFGSGTRLTVV.